The rows below give T cell receptor beta chains drawn from one sample of a study of T cells in Graves' hyperthyroidism and ophthalmopathy. MiXCR, run by TCRdb on the multiplex PCR reads, gives a single entry per CDR3 protein. The data contain a few hundred thousand distinct CDR3 sequences, roughly 18% of them singletons. Sequenced sample: blood. The receptors originated from a man aged 35-49 years with Graves' hyperthyroidism. Each CDR3 is given with its conserved first and last residue. The D gene is left open where the match is weak. Expanded clones are given a class, and other clones once, few, many or no size at all.

v_call: TRBV28; d_call: -; j_call: TRBJ2-7; clone_size: -; cdr3_aa: CASSWRSVWEQYF; cdr3_nt: TGTGCCAGCAGTTGGAGGTCCGTCTGGGAGCAGTACTTC
v_call: TRBV14; d_call: TRBD1; j_call: TRBJ2-1; clone_size: many; cdr3_aa: CASSLHFVDRGSYNEQFF; cdr3_nt: TGTGCCAGCAGCCTCCACTTCGTCGACAGGGGATCCTACAATGAGCAGTTCTTC
v_call: TRBV7-3; d_call: -; j_call: TRBJ2-3; clone_size: many; cdr3_aa: CASSLGGVLTDTQYF; cdr3_nt: TGTGCCAGCAGCTTAGGGGGTGTCCTCACAGATACGCAGTATTTT
v_call: TRBV2; d_call: TRBD1; j_call: TRBJ2-3; clone_size: -; cdr3_aa: CASCEDRGPDTQYF; cdr3_nt: TGTGCCAGCTGCGAGGACAGGGGCCCAGATACGCAGTATTTT
v_call: TRBV6-6; d_call: -; j_call: TRBJ2-7; clone_size: many; cdr3_aa: CASSYTIQGEQYF; cdr3_nt: TGTGCCAGCAGTTACACTATCCAGGGGGAGCAGTACTTC
v_call: TRBV7-3; d_call: -; j_call: TRBJ2-3; clone_size: many; cdr3_aa: CASSLRAASTDTQYF; cdr3_nt: TGTGCCAGCAGCTTAAGGGCAGCTAGCACAGATACGCAGTATTTT
v_call: TRBV20-1; d_call: -; j_call: TRBJ1-3; clone_size: many; cdr3_aa: CSASQGAGNTIYF; cdr3_nt: TGCAGTGCCAGCCAGGGAGCTGGAAACACCATATATTTT
v_call: TRBV7-9; d_call: TRBD2; j_call: TRBJ2-1; clone_size: many; cdr3_aa: CASSRTSDMAEQFF; cdr3_nt: TGTGCCAGCAGTCGGACTAGCGATATGGCTGAGCAGTTCTTC
v_call: TRBV5-1; d_call: TRBD1; j_call: TRBJ1-6; clone_size: many; cdr3_aa: CASSLAWQGDSPLHF; cdr3_nt: TGCGCCAGCAGCTTGGCGTGGCAGGGGGATTCACCCCTCCACTTT
v_call: TRBV4-3; d_call: -; j_call: TRBJ2-7; clone_size: -; cdr3_aa: CASSQTGRAPFLEQYF; cdr3_nt: TGCGCCAGCAGCCAAACAGGGAGGGCACCGTTTTTGGAGCAGTACTTC
v_call: TRBV30; d_call: -; j_call: TRBJ2-3; clone_size: -; cdr3_aa: CAWAPAGARRDTQYF; cdr3_nt: TGTGCCTGGGCTCCTGCAGGGGCGCGAAGAGATACGCAGTATTTT
v_call: TRBV20-1; d_call: TRBD2; j_call: TRBJ2-1; clone_size: few; cdr3_aa: CSASLGGAYNEQFF; cdr3_nt: TGCAGTGCTAGTTTGGGGGGGGCCTACAATGAGCAGTTCTTC
v_call: TRBV20-1; d_call: -; j_call: TRBJ2-5; clone_size: once; cdr3_aa: CSARRQGSETQYF; cdr3_nt: TGCAGTGCTAGAAGGCAGGGATCAGAGACCCAGTACTTC
v_call: TRBV7-9; d_call: -; j_call: TRBJ2-7; clone_size: -; cdr3_aa: CASSSRAWEQYF; cdr3_nt: TGTGCCAGCAGCTCCAGGGCTTGGGAGCAGTACTTC
v_call: TRBV12-3/TRBV12-4; d_call: -; j_call: TRBJ1-5; clone_size: many; cdr3_aa: CASSLAWGYNQPQHF; cdr3_nt: TGTGCCAGCAGTTTAGCTTGGGGCTACAATCAGCCCCAGCATTTT
v_call: TRBV7-3; d_call: TRBD1; j_call: TRBJ2-7; clone_size: -; cdr3_aa: CASSQGDGYEQYF; cdr3_nt: TGTGCCAGCAGCCAGGGGGATGGCTACGAGCAGTACTTC
v_call: TRBV7-3; d_call: -; j_call: TRBJ2-3; clone_size: many; cdr3_aa: CASSIGEATDTQYF; cdr3_nt: TGTGCCAGCAGCATCGGAGAGGCCACAGATACGCAGTATTTT
v_call: TRBV27; d_call: TRBD1; j_call: TRBJ2-5; clone_size: many; cdr3_aa: CASSTWTGLGETQYF; cdr3_nt: TGTGCCAGCAGTACCTGGACAGGGCTCGGGGAGACCCAGTACTTC
v_call: TRBV20-1; d_call: TRBD2; j_call: TRBJ2-7; clone_size: many; cdr3_aa: CSASSGGGEQYF; cdr3_nt: TGCAGTGCTAGTAGCGGGGGAGGGGAGCAGTACTTC
v_call: TRBV3-1; d_call: -; j_call: TRBJ2-5; clone_size: many; cdr3_aa: CASSQPTGTGQETQYF; cdr3_nt: TGTGCCAGCAGCCAACCTACAGGGACGGGCCAAGAGACCCAGTACTTC
v_call: TRBV19; d_call: -; j_call: TRBJ1-5; clone_size: few; cdr3_aa: CASTSYVRMANNQPQHF; cdr3_nt: TGTGCCAGTACCTCCTACGTAAGAATGGCTAACAATCAGCCCCAGCATTTT
v_call: TRBV11-3; d_call: TRBD2; j_call: TRBJ2-5; clone_size: many; cdr3_aa: CASSFSGSGGAETQYF; cdr3_nt: TGTGCCAGCAGCTTCTCAGGGAGCGGGGGGGCGGAGACCCAGTACTTC
v_call: TRBV20-1; d_call: TRBD2; j_call: TRBJ2-5; clone_size: many; cdr3_aa: CSAQGLAGTDQETQYF; cdr3_nt: TGCAGTGCTCAGGGACTAGCGGGGACGGACCAAGAGACCCAGTACTTC
v_call: TRBV4-3; d_call: TRBD2; j_call: TRBJ2-4; clone_size: -; cdr3_aa: CASSQDGGDIQYF; cdr3_nt: TGCGCCAGCAGCCAAGATGGGGGGGACATTCAGTACTTC
v_call: TRBV27; d_call: -; j_call: TRBJ1-5; clone_size: many; cdr3_aa: CASSKGTVINQPQHF; cdr3_nt: TGTGCCAGCAGTAAAGGGACCGTTATAAATCAGCCCCAACATTTT
v_call: TRBV6-1; d_call: -; j_call: TRBJ1-5; clone_size: few; cdr3_aa: CASTDPPPQHF; cdr3_nt: TGTGCCAGCACTGACCCCCCGCCCCAGCATTTT
v_call: TRBV7-9; d_call: -; j_call: TRBJ1-1; clone_size: many; cdr3_aa: CASSPYKILRAWENTEAFF; cdr3_nt: TGTGCCAGCAGCCCATACAAAATACTTCGGGCCTGGGAGAACACTGAAGCTTTCTTT
v_call: TRBV7-8; d_call: -; j_call: TRBJ2-4; clone_size: few; cdr3_aa: CASTRGLGANIQYF; cdr3_nt: TGTGCCAGTACCAGGGGTCTTGGGGCAAACATTCAGTACTTC
v_call: TRBV7-6; d_call: -; j_call: TRBJ1-2; clone_size: few; cdr3_aa: CASSPREGNYGYTF; cdr3_nt: TGTGCCAGCAGCCCACGAGAAGGAAACTATGGCTACACCTTC
v_call: TRBV10-3; d_call: -; j_call: TRBJ2-4; clone_size: few; cdr3_aa: CAISESAAKNIQYF; cdr3_nt: TGTGCCATCAGTGAGTCGGCAGCCAAAAACATTCAGTACTTC
v_call: TRBV7-9; d_call: TRBD1; j_call: TRBJ2-3; clone_size: many; cdr3_aa: CASSFGQGNTDTQYF; cdr3_nt: TGTGCCAGCAGCTTCGGACAGGGAAACACAGATACGCAGTATTTT
v_call: TRBV7-6; d_call: -; j_call: TRBJ1-5; clone_size: many; cdr3_aa: CASSLNRPWRGNQPQHF; cdr3_nt: TGTGCCAGCAGCCTTAACCGTCCTTGGCGGGGCAATCAGCCCCAGCATTTT
v_call: TRBV5-1; d_call: TRBD1; j_call: TRBJ2-7; clone_size: many; cdr3_aa: CASSRRDRAHEQYF; cdr3_nt: TGCGCCAGCAGCCGCCGGGACAGGGCACACGAGCAGTACTTC
v_call: TRBV5-1; d_call: TRBD1; j_call: TRBJ1-4; clone_size: many; cdr3_aa: CASSIGDRGRNEKLFF; cdr3_nt: TGCGCCAGCAGCATCGGGGACAGGGGTCGGAATGAAAAACTGTTTTTT
v_call: TRBV2; d_call: -; j_call: TRBJ1-1; clone_size: many; cdr3_aa: CASSEMEGNTEAFF; cdr3_nt: TGTGCCAGCAGTGAAATGGAGGGGAACACTGAAGCTTTCTTT
v_call: TRBV20-1; d_call: TRBD1; j_call: TRBJ1-4; clone_size: many; cdr3_aa: CSVTGGAGEKLFF; cdr3_nt: TGCAGTGTCACAGGGGGCGCTGGGGAAAAACTGTTTTTT
v_call: TRBV11-1; d_call: -; j_call: TRBJ1-1; clone_size: many; cdr3_aa: CASQRGSYTEAFF; cdr3_nt: TGTGCCAGCCAGAGGGGGTCCTACACTGAAGCTTTCTTT
v_call: TRBV2; d_call: -; j_call: TRBJ2-3; clone_size: many; cdr3_aa: CASSRGDASTDTQYF; cdr3_nt: TGTGCCAGCAGTCGAGGGGATGCGAGCACAGATACGCAGTATTTT
v_call: TRBV6-2/TRBV6-3; d_call: TRBD1; j_call: TRBJ1-2; clone_size: many; cdr3_aa: CASSHPLFRDRSNYGYTF; cdr3_nt: TGTGCCAGCAGTCATCCCCTTTTTCGGGACAGGTCTAACTATGGCTACACCTTC
v_call: TRBV7-3; d_call: -; j_call: TRBJ2-7; clone_size: many; cdr3_aa: CASSSGLNGEQYF; cdr3_nt: TGTGCCAGCAGCAGTGGACTGAACGGGGAGCAGTACTTC
v_call: TRBV20-1; d_call: -; j_call: TRBJ1-5; clone_size: -; cdr3_aa: CSAGLAGGGQPQHF; cdr3_nt: TGCAGTGCTGGGCTAGCGGGGGGTGGACAGCCCCAGCATTTT
v_call: TRBV24-1; d_call: TRBD1; j_call: TRBJ1-2; clone_size: -; cdr3_aa: CATSDTTGAKGDYGYTF; cdr3_nt: TGTGCCACCAGTGATACCACAGGGGCAAAAGGCGACTATGGCTACACCTTC
v_call: TRBV6-2/TRBV6-3; d_call: -; j_call: TRBJ1-5; clone_size: many; cdr3_aa: CASSYPYQPQHF; cdr3_nt: TGTGCCAGCAGTTACCCCTATCAGCCCCAGCATTTT
v_call: TRBV20-1; d_call: -; j_call: TRBJ1-2; clone_size: -; cdr3_aa: CSARRNKGANYGYTF; cdr3_nt: TGCAGTGCTAGAAGGAATAAGGGGGCTAACTATGGCTACACCTTC
v_call: TRBV3-1; d_call: TRBD2; j_call: TRBJ2-5; clone_size: many; cdr3_aa: CASSPTFPPGLAGETQYF; cdr3_nt: TGTGCCAGCAGCCCTACCTTTCCGCCGGGACTAGCGGGAGAGACCCAGTACTTC
v_call: TRBV5-1; d_call: -; j_call: TRBJ1-1; clone_size: -; cdr3_aa: CASSWAETGNTEAFF; cdr3_nt: TGCGCCAGCAGCTGGGCCGAGACTGGGAACACTGAAGCTTTCTTT
v_call: TRBV20-1; d_call: TRBD2; j_call: TRBJ2-7; clone_size: many; cdr3_aa: CSASAYSGGSHEQYF; cdr3_nt: TGCAGTGCCAGCGCCTATAGCGGGGGGTCTCACGAGCAGTACTTC
v_call: TRBV15; d_call: -; j_call: TRBJ1-4; clone_size: few; cdr3_aa: CATRNSRREKLFF; cdr3_nt: TGTGCCACCAGGAACTCCAGGCGGGAAAAACTGTTTTTT